This entry describes one T cell receptor beta chain. Its antigen is unknown. Base qualities were left out, and no much larger clone turns up one base away. These data originate in a study of OX40 agonist ivuxolimab in advanced cancers. Background on the whole study: The costimulatory receptor OX40 (CD134) was targeted by ivuxolimab, a fully human IgG2 agonistic monoclonal antibody. A male proportion of around 80% and a mean age of approximately 58 years, ranging from 23 to 79, were recorded for the dose-escalation cohort. Prior anti-PD-1, anti-PD-L1 or anti-CTLA-4 therapy was permitted, and checkpoint inhibitors had been received by 40% to 50% of dose-escalation patients. The paper describes the monotherapy dose-escalation part (N of about 47 patients) of the phase I trial of ivuxolimab. The purpose of peripheral TCRbeta sequencing was to test whether ivuxolimab changed TCR sequence diversity and led to clonal T-cell expansion. Intravenous ivuxolimab was administered to patients every 2 weeks at six dose levels: 0.01, 0.1, 0.3, 1.5, 3 and 10 mg/kg. Among the 50 to 55 dose-escalation patients, about 19 had hepatocellular carcinoma, roughly 15 melanoma, 9 renal cell carcinoma and 9 head and neck cancer. Three dose-escalation patients achieved partial responses, one with hepatocellular carcinoma and two with cutaneous melanoma.

The cysteine opens and the phenylalanine closes a CDR3 of 14 amino acids. Only CDR3 DNA remains: 42 bases, in frame from the first base. CDR1 and CDR2 (MNHNS, SASEGT) derive from the germline V gene. Here V drops 6 bases and J drops 6 bases, and the junction holds 9 bases not matched to any gene. The trial excluded patients who had a history of autoimmune disease or who were on systemic immunosuppression. Peripheral blood for TCR sequencing was collected from all dose cohorts at baseline, on cycle 4 day 1, and on cycle 7 day 1. The samples were drawn from a first-in-human, open-label, multicenter phase I dose-escalation trial of ivuxolimab. Adults with locally advanced or metastatic head and neck squamous cell, hepatocellular, melanoma or renal cell carcinoma were enrolled in the trial. Before TCR sequencing, CD4+ T cells and CD8+ T cells were sorted from peripheral blood as separate populations.

For sequencing of the TCRbeta CDR3 region, genomic DNA was extracted from the sorted cells. The immunoSEQ Assay was used for sequencing of TCRbeta CDR3 regions. Held by TCRdb, this immuneACCESS table contains in-frame sequences only and omits some clones. Under half of the omission traces to an unresolved V gene where checked; the cause of the rest is unknown. This sample comprises 55,000 or so clones, about nine tenths of them detected only once. The top ten hold more than 15% of the sample. Beyond this particular receptor, the publication reports: Low levels of normalized T-cell clonal expansion were also seen in some patients who did not respond. Which antigens the clonally expanded peripheral T cells were specific for was not determined. After ivuxolimab, more expanded clones were found on average in CD8+ T cells than in CD4+ T cells. Clonal expansion of both CD4+ and CD8+ blood T cells was observed from baseline to week 6 at doses 0.1 to 3.0 mg/kg. In partial responders in the 0.1-3.0 mg/kg groups, normalized peripheral clonal expansion was found to be among the lowest, especially among CD8+ T cells.

Sequences were derived from CD4+ or CD8+ T cells sorted from blood, sampled in a trial of the OX40 agonist ivuxolimab. In this chain, TRBV6-1 is recombined with TRBJ2-7, and 9 bases in between align with TRBD1. The TCR originated in an adult with an advanced solid tumor such as melanoma, head and neck, liver or kidney cancer. The sequenced DNA: TGTGCCAGCAGACCTCCGGGACAGGGATTCGAGCAGTACTTC. It codes for CASRPPGQGFEQYF.